Each of the 14 T cell receptor beta chains below was sequenced from the same sample in a study of blood T cell repertoires in COVID-19. TCRdb keeps only in-frame clones here, not all; method: immunoSEQ multiplex PCR. Of around 140,000 clones listed, about 88% are singletons. Sequencing input: PBMCs or T cells enriched from blood (not recorded which). These receptors all come from a man aged 35-49 years with acute COVID-19.

The gene calls are TRBV24-1 and TRBJ2-2; D is perhaps TRBD2 (6 bases). The germline V gene encodes CDR1 KGHDR and CDR2 SFDVKD. V shed 12 bases and J shed 3 bases, with 13 bases lying between them. The CDR3 spans 13 residues. The chain's CDR3 is CAVRRGHTGELFF. The CDR3 nucleotides are TGTGCCGTAAGGAGGGGCCACACCGGGGAGCTGTTTTTT.

The chain combines TRBV6-5 with TRBJ1-3; a weak D match, TRBD1 (6 bases). Germline CDR1 and CDR2: MNHEY and SVGAGI. Trimming removed 5 bases from V and 4 bases from J, with 6 bases in between. CDR3 size: 12 residues. The CDR3 DNA follows: TGTGCCAGCAGTCAGGGGGGAAACACCATATATTTT. It codes for CASSQGGNTIYF.

The V and J genes are TRBV9 and TRBJ2-4; the match to TRBD1 covers 9 bases. V shed 3 bases, J shed 0 bases, and the junction held 1 base outside the gene matches. Germline assignment: CDR1 SGDLS and CDR2 YYNGEE. The CDR3 contains 15 residues. The CDR3 reads CASSGTGVAKNIQYF. As DNA, the CDR3 is TGTGCCAGCAGCGGGACAGGGGTAGCCAAAAACATTCAGTACTTC.

The J gene is TRBJ1-5, the V gene TRBV27; no clear D gene. Germline CDR1 reads MNHEY; CDR2 reads SMNVEV (reference sequence). V shed 5 bases and J shed 3 bases, with 14 bases lying between them. The CDR3 is made up of 15 amino acids. CDR3 protein: CASSPSWGVNQPQHF. CDR3 DNA: TGTGCCAGCAGTCCCTCCTGGGGAGTCAATCAGCCCCAGCATTTT.

The V gene is TRBV4-2, the J gene TRBJ2-7; D call uncertain. The V gene's germline CDR1 is LGHNA and CDR2 YNFKEQ. V lost 0 bases, J lost 1 base, and 16 bases lay in between. This CDR3 is built from 17 residues. DNA for the CDR3: TGTGCCAGCAGCCAAGATGGTGGTAATTTCGGGTCCTACGAGCAGTACTTC. Protein: CASSQDGGNFGSYEQYF.

The gene calls are TRBV19 and TRBJ1-5, with D possibly being TRBD1 (5 bases). Germline CDR1 reads LNHDA; CDR2 reads SQIVND (reference sequence). V was trimmed by 1 base and J by 11 bases, leaving 18 bases between them. The CDR3 loop spans 15 amino acids. The CDR3 DNA reads TGTGCCAGTAGTATAGGGCATAGCGGGGCCCGGGCCCAGCATTTT. Residues: CASSIGHSGARAQHF. The full variable domain, with the rest looked up from reference TRBV19 and TRBJ1-5, is DGGITQSPKYLFRKEGQNVTLSCEQNLNHDAMYWYRQDPGQGLRLIYYSQIVNDFQKGDIAEGYSVSREKKESFPLTVTSAQKNPTAFYLCASSIGHSGARAQHFGDGTRLSIL.

The chain carries TRBV20-1 and TRBJ1-5, with a weak D call TRBD1 (5 bases). Trimming took 6 bases from V and 7 from J, leaving 10 bases between them. CDR1 is DFQATT and CDR2 is SNEGSKA in the germline V gene (reference sequence). The CDR3 totals 11 residues. CDR3 residues: CSAGARQPQHF. The CDR3 DNA reads TGCAGTGCAGGGGCAAGGCAGCCCCAGCATTTT.

The chain links TRBV18 to TRBJ1-1; 8 bases align to TRBD1. The CDR3 consists of 16 residues. Germline V gene sequence: CDR1 KGHSH, CDR2 LQKENI. The ends lost 4 bases at V and 0 bases at J; junction bases unmatched: 7. The CDR3 protein is CASSLRTGLMNTEAFF. DNA for the CDR3: TGTGCCAGCTCACTTCGGACAGGGCTCATGAACACTGAAGCTTTCTTT.

The chain couples TRBV28 to TRBJ2-1, with 9 bases identical to TRBD2. V lost 3 bases to trimming and J lost 9 bases; unmatched junction nucleotides: 12. The germline gives CDR1 MDHEN, CDR2 SYDVKM. The CDR3 spans 16 residues. CDR3 region: CASSLVVASGKFEQFF. CDR3 nucleotide sequence: TGTGCCAGCAGTTTGGTAGTGGCTAGCGGGAAATTTGAGCAGTTCTTC.

A few counts support this clone. The chain is built from TRBV3-1 (or the pseudogene TRBV3-2) and TRBJ2-1, with TRBD2 matching over 11 bases. Looked up from germline, CDR1 is LGHDT and CDR2 is YNNKEL (reference sequence). The CDR3 length is 20 residues. V trimming: 4 bases; J trimming: 5 bases; junction bases outside the gene matches: 19. DNA for the CDR3: TGTGCCAGCAGCCTCCTTGTCGGCAGGACTAGCGGGCTTGCCCACAATGAGCAGTTCTTC. Translation: CASSLLVGRTSGLAHNEQFF.

The CDR3 here is CAWTPPPGQETQYF. The CDR3 DNA reads as TGTGCCTGGACCCCACCCCCAGGCCAAGAGACCCAGTACTTC. The chain recombines TRBV30 with TRBJ2-5; D not resolved. Trimming removed 4 bases from V and 1 base from J, with 13 bases in between. The CDR3 length is 14 residues. Per germline, CDR1 GTSNPN and CDR2 SVGIG (reference sequence).

The rearrangement joins TRBV5-4 to TRBJ2-5; 8 positions match TRBD2. The CDR3 has 15 amino acids. Per the germline V gene, CDR1 is SGHNT and CDR2 is YYREEE (reference sequence). V shed 5 bases and J 5 bases; nucleotides not matched to a gene: 11. Written as DNA, the CDR3 is TGTGCCAGCAGTGAACGGGGGGGGGCGCAGGAGACCCAGTACTTC. Its protein product is CASSERGGAQETQYF.

The sample holds a few counts of this clone. The rearrangement joins TRBV11-2 to TRBJ2-3; 12 nucleotides line up with TRBD1. Unmatched junction bases numbered 3, after V lost 3 bases and J lost 5 bases. Germline-derived CDR1 and CDR2 are SGHAT and FQNNGV. The CDR3 has 15 amino acids. The CDR3 DNA sequence: TGTGCCAGCAGCTTGGGACAGGGGGCGGAAGATACGCAGTATTTT. It encodes CASSLGQGAEDTQYF.

As DNA, the CDR3 is TGTGCCAGCAGTCGACCAGGGGGCACTGAAGCTTTCTTT. This gives the protein CASSRPGGTEAFF. The J gene is TRBJ1-1, the V gene TRBV6-5, with 7 nucleotides matching TRBD1. This CDR3 is built from 13 residues. With 5 bases clipped from V and 4 bases from J, the junction kept 4 bases outside the gene matches. Germline-derived CDR1 and CDR2 are MNHEY and SVGAGI.